A selection of T cell receptor beta chains follows, all from one sample in a study of T cell changes during pregnancy in multiple sclerosis. TCRdb's copy holds only in-frame clones and misses some; the assay was immunoSEQ multiplex PCR. The sample carries roughly 85,000 clones, about nine tenths recorded once. Sequences were derived from peripheral blood, sampled in the first trimester of pregnancy. The receptors stem from a female donor with multiple sclerosis, enrolled in a pregnancy study. The CDR3 runs from the conserved cysteine through the conserved F or W. Fields, in order: D gene, J gene, clone size, V gene, CDR3 DNA, CDR3 protein. D genes are given only for firm matches. Clone sizes are given selectively: once, few, many, or a class where the clone is expanded.

TRBD2 TRBJ2-1 . TRBV4-3 TGCGCCAGCAGCCAAGATTGGACTAGCGGGTACAATGAGCAGTTCTTC CASSQDWTSGYNEQFF
. TRBJ1-5 . TRBV6-1 TGTGCCAGCACCCGGGGCAATCAGCCCCAGCATTTT CASTRGNQPQHF
TRBD1 TRBJ2-5 once TRBV10-3 TGTGCCATCAGTGGACAGGGGGCCGCGGAGACCCAGTACTTC CAISGQGAAETQYF
. TRBJ2-1 . TRBV9 TGTGCCAGCAGTCACTCCGGGGAAGGGAATGAGCAGTTCTTC CASSHSGEGNEQFF
TRBD1 TRBJ2-7 . TRBV6-1 TGTGCCAGCAGTGACAGGGGGCGCGACCACGAGCAGTACTTC CASSDRGRDHEQYF
TRBD2 TRBJ2-3 . TRBV9 TGTGCCAGCAGCGTAGTGGGAGGGCTTATGGATACGCAGTATTTT CASSVVGGLMDTQYF
TRBD1 TRBJ2-2 once TRBV5-1 TGCGCCAGCAGAAGGGGACAGGGTGGCACCGGGGAGCTGTTTTTT CASRRGQGGTGELFF
. TRBJ1-5 . TRBV7-2 TGTGCCAGCAGCTTAAACCCAGGGAATCAGCCCCAGCATTTT CASSLNPGNQPQHF
. TRBJ2-1 . TRBV6-4 TGTGCCAGCAAAATGAACCCCTCCGGAGGTGGCAATGAGCAGTTCTTC CASKMNPSGGGNEQFF
TRBD1 TRBJ1-2 . TRBV4-3 TGCGCCAGCAGCCAAGATCAGGGGGCAAGGGGCTACACCTTC CASSQDQGARGYTF
TRBD2 TRBJ2-5 . TRBV5-1 TGCGCCAGCAGCTTGCAACCGACTAGCGGGGTGGAGACCCAGTACTTC CASSLQPTSGVETQYF
. TRBJ1-2 . TRBV19 TGTGCCAGTAGTACTGCCCTGGACAGAACTCGTCTATATGGCTACACCTTC CASSTALDRTRLYGYTF
. TRBJ2-6 . TRBV18 TGTGCCAGCTCACCACCGCCAGGGGCTAGCTCTGGGGCCAACGTCCTGACTTTC CASSPPPGASSGANVLTF